Listed below are T cell receptor beta chains from one sample, sequenced in a study of control samples from healthy donors and cancer patients. The method was immunoSEQ multiplex PCR; TCRdb's version includes in-frame clones alone and lacks a portion of them. This sample yields under 85,000 clones, of which roughly 93% are seen a single time; 0.95% to 1.5% belongs to the top ten. Sequencing was performed on PBMCs. Every receptor here comes from a woman aged 35 to 49 with lung cancer. CDR3s include the opening cysteine and the closing phenylalanine or tryptophan. A D gene is named only where the DNA matches it firmly. The size field is filled for only some rows; it gives once, few, many or a size class.

d_call j_call v_call clone_size cdr3_nt cdr3_aa
NA TRBJ2-3 TRBV11-2 once TGTGCCAGCAGCTTTTTTGGGTCCGCGCAGGGGGGTGATACGCAGTATTTT CASSFFGSAQGGDTQYF
NA TRBJ2-1 TRBV6-2/TRBV6-3 NA TGTGCCAGCAGTTACGACTCCTACAATGAGCAGTTCTTC CASSYDSYNEQFF
NA TRBJ2-2 TRBV6-1 NA TGTGCCAGCAGTGATACAGGGTTCACCGGGGAGCTGTTTTTT CASSDTGFTGELFF
NA TRBJ2-5 TRBV4-1 NA TGCGCCAGCAGCCAAGCACAGTGGGCCGAGACCCAGTACTTC CASSQAQWAETQYF
NA TRBJ2-5 TRBV28 NA TGTGCCAGCAGTCCCCTAAGGGGGGGGGCCCCAGAGACCCAGTACTTC CASSPLRGGAPETQYF
NA TRBJ2-1 TRBV11-1 NA TGTGCCAGCAGCCACTCCGGCGGGGCGAGGAATGAGCAGTTCTTC CASSHSGGARNEQFF
NA TRBJ2-7 TRBV9 NA TGTGCCAGCAGCGCCGGGGGAGAGCAGTACTTC CASSAGGEQYF
NA TRBJ2-7 TRBV6-5 once TGTGCCAGCAGGCAGGGTACCTACGAGCAGTACTTC CASRQGTYEQYF
NA TRBJ2-1 TRBV12-3/TRBV12-4 NA TGTGCCAGCCGAAACTACAATGAGCAGTTCTTC CASRNYNEQFF
NA TRBJ1-1 TRBV6-1 NA TGTGCCAGCAGTGAAGGGAGCTGGACTGAAGCTTTCTTT CASSEGSWTEAFF
NA TRBJ2-5 TRBV7-9 NA TGTGCCAGCAGCTTTGGACCCCCCCAAGAGACCCAGTACTTC CASSFGPPQETQYF
TRBD2 TRBJ2-5 TRBV30 NA TGTGCCTGGAGTGTATTAGCGGGGGAGACCCAGTACTTC CAWSVLAGETQYF
NA TRBJ1-2 TRBV24-1 NA TGTGCCACCTGGAATGGGGCTGGCTACACCTTC CATWNGAGYTF
TRBD1 TRBJ2-7 TRBV10-3 NA TGTGCCATCAGGACAGGGGGCCACGAGCAGTACTTC CAIRTGGHEQYF
NA TRBJ2-1 TRBV5-1 NA TGCGCCAGCAGCTCCGGGGGTTACAATGAGCAGTTCTTC CASSSGGYNEQFF
NA TRBJ1-1 TRBV28 NA TGTGCCAGCAGCACCGATCCCACTGAAGCTTTCTTT CASSTDPTEAFF
NA TRBJ2-5 TRBV28 NA TGTGCCAGCAGTTCGGTGGTGGAGACCCAGTACTTC CASSSVVETQYF
NA TRBJ1-1 TRBV6-5 once TGTGCCAGCACCTTACTCCCCCGGGGGGACACTGAAGCTTTCTTT CASTLLPRGDTEAFF
NA TRBJ1-3 TRBV19 NA TGTGCCAGTAGTATAGGGATCACCTCTGGAAACACCATATATTTT CASSIGITSGNTIYF
NA TRBJ1-5 TRBV19 NA TGTGCCAGTAGTATAGGAACCGGGCGCACTCAGCCCCAGCATTTT CASSIGTGRTQPQHF
NA TRBJ2-3 TRBV3-1/TRBV3-2 NA TGTGCCAGCAGCCAAGGGGCCCGCACAGATACGCAGTATTTT CASSQGARTDTQYF
TRBD2 TRBJ2-7 TRBV6-6 NA TGTGCCAGTAATTCGGGGGGTACCCTTTACGAGCAGTACTTC CASNSGGTLYEQYF
NA TRBJ1-1 TRBV4-1 NA TGCGCCAGCAAGAGACTTAAGACAGGCGGCACTGAAGCTTTCTTT CASKRLKTGGTEAFF
TRBD1 TRBJ1-6 TRBV3-1/TRBV3-2 NA TGTGCCAGCAGCCAAGATACAGGGGGCGCAACACCCCTCCACTTT CASSQDTGGATPLHF
NA TRBJ1-3 TRBV20-1 NA TGCAGTAGCCCACGGGGAAACACCATATATTTT CSSPRGNTIYF
NA TRBJ2-7 TRBV6-1 NA TGTGCCAGCGGCAACAGGGAAGCCTCCTACGAGCAGTACTTC CASGNREASYEQYF
TRBD1 TRBJ1-1 TRBV19 NA TGTGCCAGTAGTCCTGGACAGGCTAACACTGAAGCTTTCTTT CASSPGQANTEAFF
TRBD2 TRBJ2-1 TRBV4-2 few TGTGCCAGCAGCCAAGAAAGCGGGGGTTACGCCTACAATGAGCAGTTCTTC CASSQESGGYAYNEQFF